This T cell receptor (beta chain) originates from a study of blood T cell repertoires in COVID-19. Trimming took 4 bases from V and 5 from J; bases not matched to a gene: 3. The germline V gene has CDR1 SGHRS and CDR2 YFSETQ. The CDR3 has 14 residues. As originally analysed: Scientists estimated how many nucleated cells there were by amplifying reference gene primers. Produced via immunoSEQ multiplex PCR; TCRdb's table is partial and in-frame only. The V and J calls and the clone size are those of that table, but D and trimming were determined from the DNA. The table includes about 140,000 clones, 65% to 85% detected once.

The source material was peripheral blood. The chain links TRBV5-1 to TRBJ2-5; 12 bases are a match to TRBD2. This TCR derives from a woman aged 55-75 years with acute or convalescent COVID-19. This CDR3 is CASSEGTSGETQYF. The CDR3 coding sequence is TGCGCCAGCAGCGAAGGGACTAGCGGGGAGACCCAGTACTTC.